Listed below are T cell receptor beta chains from one sample, sequenced in a study of T cells in localized non-small cell lung cancer. Profiling relied on immunoSEQ multiplex PCR, and the TCRdb table lists in-frame clones only, not all of them. The table has more than 25,000 clones, 75% to 85% seen once. The starting material was peripheral blood, obtained before any cancer treatment. The source is a woman aged 35 to 75 with stage I lung adenocarcinoma. The CDR3 runs from the conserved cysteine through the conserved F or W. The order of the fields is CDR3 protein, CDR3 length, V gene, J gene.

CASSFGPGETDTQYF	15	TRBV5-5	TRBJ2-3
CASSPRRGSQYF	12	TRBV27	TRBJ2-7
CASSIRGKETQYF	13	TRBV10-2	TRBJ2-5
CASSIIRTGKTEAFF	15	TRBV19	TRBJ1-1
CASSPGTVYEQYF	13	TRBV5-8	TRBJ2-7
CASSVGGYGTEAFF	14	TRBV9	TRBJ1-1
CASSYGTGVSETQYF	15	TRBV6-5	TRBJ2-5
CASSLIHSSYNEQFF	15	TRBV19	TRBJ2-1
CASSQDSGGETQYF	14	TRBV4-2	TRBJ2-5
CASSNILGGVYNEQFF	16	TRBV7-8	TRBJ2-1
CASSLVGSGASTDTQYF	17	TRBV5-6	TRBJ2-3
CASSPQANYGYTF	13	TRBV7-2	TRBJ1-2
CASRPSGGSYGYTF	14	TRBV4-3	TRBJ1-2
CASGTGLNEKLFF	13	TRBV5-1	TRBJ1-4
CASSSQGGALSGNTIYF	17	TRBV7-2	TRBJ1-3
CASSALAGESYNEQFF	16	TRBV6-1	TRBJ2-1
CASSEGWDLYF	11	TRBV9	TRBJ2-3
CACGLAGAADTQYF	14	TRBV30	TRBJ2-3
CASSLEAGTYNEQFF	15	TRBV11-2	TRBJ2-1
CASSWGESPLHF	12	TRBV7-9	TRBJ1-6
CASADGNYGYTF	12	TRBV19	TRBJ1-2
CASWDYGYTF	10	TRBV9	TRBJ1-2
CASSFQRGGGWNEQFF	16	TRBV7-2	TRBJ2-1
CASSLGLASYNEQFF	15	TRBV5-8	TRBJ2-1
CASSFGQGEQYF	12	TRBV19	TRBJ2-7
CASSLVRQNYGYTF	14	TRBV5-6	TRBJ1-2
CAIKGTTISYEQYF	14	TRBV10-3	TRBJ2-7
CASSLHRPGAGPQHF	15	TRBV27	TRBJ1-5
CASSRSGGPYNEQFF	15	TRBV9	TRBJ2-1
CASSLFSRTGLLANTGELFF	20	TRBV5-1	TRBJ2-2
CASSLGGGTANQPQHF	16	TRBV5-4	TRBJ1-5
CASRRNGQDTEAFF	14	TRBV19	TRBJ1-1
CASSLKSWGTGGANYGYTF	19	TRBV27	TRBJ1-2
CASSPGGNQPQHF	13	TRBV6-4	TRBJ1-5
CASSGSELATDTQYF	15	TRBV5-1	TRBJ2-3
CASEVRVPYF	10	TRBV10-1	TRBJ2-5
CASSHNGQGGDTQYF	15	TRBV4-1	TRBJ2-3
CASSHVGTEAFF	12	TRBV11-3	TRBJ1-1
CASSQSLGVTGELFF	15	TRBV23-1	TRBJ2-2
CASSQTVRGSYNEKLFF	17	TRBV4-3	TRBJ1-4
CASLQGSGANVLTF	14	TRBV5-1	TRBJ2-6
CASTRTGSTEAFF	13	TRBV6-5	TRBJ1-1
CASSLDGSGGADTQYF	16	TRBV7-2	TRBJ2-3
CASSLVGRSNQPQHF	15	TRBV5-4	TRBJ1-5
CASSSGTENTGELFF	15	TRBV6-5	TRBJ2-2
CASSFSWGNEQFF	13	TRBV5-5	TRBJ2-1
CATDLGGYYGYTF	13	TRBV7-2	TRBJ1-2
CASSRNLGQGDGELFF	16	TRBV7-9	TRBJ2-2
CASRPPGGPFEQYF	14	TRBV6-5	TRBJ2-7
CASRLIGQGSNQPQHF	16	TRBV27	TRBJ1-5
CASSEWAGPANTGELFF	17	TRBV6-1	TRBJ2-2
CASSESSSGNTGELFF	16	TRBV2	TRBJ2-2
CASSLAPAGGKGAGELFF	18	TRBV7-2	TRBJ2-2
CASSLAPGQKNEKLFF	16	TRBV11-2	TRBJ1-4
CASSPTGYNEQFF	13	TRBV7-2	TRBJ2-1
CASSLMGLAGQETQYF	16	TRBV5-6	TRBJ2-5
CASSSGNSPLHF	12	TRBV9	TRBJ1-6
CASSPRGDTEAFF	13	TRBV18	TRBJ1-1
CASSGRQVRNIQYF	14	TRBV2	TRBJ2-4
CATSRDFGGTIYF	13	TRBV15	TRBJ1-3